The 12 T cell receptor beta chains below all came from one sample that was sequenced in a study of shared clonotypes between healthy human individuals. Profiling relied on immunoSEQ multiplex PCR, and the TCRdb table lists in-frame clones only, not all of them. The sample lists under 1,900,000 clones, approximately 98.5% seen once, with 0.36% in the top ten. The specimen was naive CD4+ T cells sorted from blood. This sample's subset: CD45RA+ positively selected. The source is a man aged 30 to 45 in good health.

The V and J genes are TRBV5-1 and TRBJ1-2; TRBD1 is a possible D gene (6 bases). Germline V gives CDR1 SGHRS, CDR2 YFSETQ. The CDR3 length is 13 residues. Trimming shortened V by 2 bases and J by 4 bases, and 9 bases separated the two germline ends. The CDR3 region is CASSLTGAYGYTF. The CDR3 region has the DNA TGCGCCAGCAGCTTAACGGGGGCCTATGGCTACACCTTC.

This sequence joins TRBV2 and TRBJ2-7; D gene uncertain. CDR1 is SNHLY, CDR2 FYNNEI, per germline. Trimming left V 1 base short and J 9 bases short, with 7 bases between. CDR3 length: 11 amino acids. The CDR3: CASSEVGWQYF. DNA for the CDR3: TGTGCCAGCAGTGAAGTAGGGTGGCAGTACTTC.

The V gene is TRBV14, the J gene TRBJ1-1, with no clear D. CDR3 length: 13 residues. Germline V gives CDR1 SGHDN, CDR2 FVKESK. The ends were cut back, 3 bases at V and 7 bases at J, with 12 bases in the middle. The CDR3 DNA sequence: TGTGCCAGCAGCCACATCCCACCTGGTGAAGCTTTCTTT. Its translation is CASSHIPPGEAFF.

With regard to this clone: Relative to the germline gene, one junction end is altered; a read error may explain this. The rearrangement links TRBV7-7 to TRBJ2-7; D possibly corresponds to TRBD1 (5 bases). Germline V lookup: CDR1 SSHAT, CDR2 FNYEAQ (reference sequence). The CDR3 loop spans 14 amino acids. This CDR3 reads CASSLKQGSYEQYF. Written as DNA, the CDR3 is TGTGCTAGCAGCCTCAAGCAGGGATCCTACGAGCAGTACTTC. Full variable domain (remainder filled in from reference TRBV7-7 and TRBJ2-7): GAGVSQSPRYKVTKRGQDVTLRCDPISSHATLYWYQQALGQGPEFLTYFNYEAQPDKSGLPSDRFSAERPEGSISTLTIQRTEQRDSAMYRCASSLKQGSYEQYFGPGTRLTVT.

The rearrangement uses TRBV5-1 and TRBJ2-1, with 11 bases lining up with TRBD2. This CDR3 has 16 amino acids. J gave up 8 bases and V 3 bases, and 10 bases lay outside the gene matches. The germline V gene has CDR1 SGHRS and CDR2 YFSETQ. Here the CDR3 reads CASSYLTSGSSHEQFF. CDR3 bases: TGCGCCAGCAGCTACCTAACTAGCGGGAGTTCCCATGAGCAGTTCTTC.

The chain uses TRBV21-1 and TRBJ2-7; the D call of TRBD1 is as the table states it, not checked on the DNA. TRBV21-1 is assigned pseudogene status. The CDR3 contains 12 residues. In DNA form, the CDR3 reads TGTGCCAACAACAGGGTTGGGTACGAGCAGTACTTC. It translates to CANNRVGYEQYF.

The chain has TRBV25-1 and TRBJ1-4, with a possible D match to TRBD1 (6 bases). CDR3 length: 13 residues. The V end was cut by 6 bases, the J end by 11 bases, with 16 bases between. Germline-derived CDR1 and CDR2 are MGHDK and SYGVNS. DNA for the CDR3: TGTGCCAGCAGCGAAGAGGGGGGGCGGAAACTGTTTTTT. This codes for CASSEEGGRKLFF.

The chain carries TRBV15 and TRBJ1-2, with D possibly TRBD1 on 6 matching bases. Germline V CDR1 and CDR2: LNHNV, YYDKDF (reference sequence). V shed 0 bases and J shed 4 bases, with 21 bases lying between them. This CDR3 is built from 18 residues. The CDR3 DNA is TGTGCCACCAGCAGAGAAATGGTTTGGGGGGACATGGGCTATGGCTACACCTTC. This sequence encodes CATSREMVWGDMGYGYTF.

The chain joins TRBV15 to TRBJ2-7; D might be TRBD1 (6 bases). From germline, CDR1 is LNHNV and CDR2 YYDKDF (reference sequence). The CDR3 loop spans 15 amino acids. Deletions cut 0 bases from V and 4 bases from J, with 13 bases between. CDR3 DNA sequence: TGTGCCACCAGCAGAGATTGGACAGTTGGGTACGAGCAGTACTTC. This codes for CATSRDWTVGYEQYF.

This chain links TRBV4-3 with TRBJ2-1; TRBD1 matches at 9 bases. Germline loops: CDR1 LGHNA, CDR2 YSLEER. J lost 7 bases, V lost 1 base, and 5 bases had no gene match. The CDR3 contains 15 residues. The CDR3 loop reads CASSQVGTGSNEQFF. The CDR3 DNA reads TGCGCCAGCAGCCAAGTTGGGACAGGGTCGAATGAGCAGTTCTTC.

This clone is a singleton in its sample. The V call is TRBV11-2, the J call TRBJ2-5; TRBD1 is a possible D gene (6 bases). Germline values: CDR1 SGHAT, CDR2 FQNNGV. The CDR3 runs 15 residues. The V end was cut by 5 bases, the J end by 2 bases, with 15 bases between. The CDR3 here is CASSRRGQRQETQYF. CDR3 DNA sequence: TGTGCCAGCAGCCGCCGTGGACAGCGGCAAGAGACCCAGTACTTC.

The CDR3 nucleotides are TGCGCCAGCAGCTTGGGGGGGACAGCTGCTACTAATGAAAAACTGTTTTTT. Protein: CASSLGGTAATNEKLFF. The chain employs TRBV5-1 and TRBJ1-4; 7 bases fit TRBD1. This CDR3 is built from 17 residues. Trimming cost V 0 bases and J 2 bases; bases outside gene matches: 7. The V gene's germline CDR1 is SGHRS and CDR2 YFSETQ. Supplemented by reference TRBV5-1 and TRBJ1-4, the full variable domain reads KAGVTQTPRYLIKTRGQQVTLSCSPISGHRSVSWYQQTPGQGLQFLFEYFSETQRNKGNFPGRFSGRQFSNSRSEMNVSTLELGDSALYLCASSLGGTAATNEKLFFGSGTQLSVL.